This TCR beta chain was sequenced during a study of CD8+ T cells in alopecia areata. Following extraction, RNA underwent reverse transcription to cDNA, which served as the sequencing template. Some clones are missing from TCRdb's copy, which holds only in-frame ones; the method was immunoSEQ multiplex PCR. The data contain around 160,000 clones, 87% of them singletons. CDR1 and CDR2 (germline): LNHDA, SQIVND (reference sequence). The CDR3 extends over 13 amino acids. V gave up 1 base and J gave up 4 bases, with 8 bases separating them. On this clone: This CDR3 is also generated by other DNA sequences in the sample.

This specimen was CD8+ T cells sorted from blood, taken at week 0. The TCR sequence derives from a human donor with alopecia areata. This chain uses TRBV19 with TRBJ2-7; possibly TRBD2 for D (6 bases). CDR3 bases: TGTGCCAGTAGTATAGCGGAGGGGTACGAGCAGTACTTC. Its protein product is CASSIAEGYEQYF.